This T cell receptor (beta chain) came from a study of neurological immune-mediated disorders. Use was made of under 1.1 million CD4+ or CD8+ T cells in sorted libraries. Germline V CDR1 and CDR2: SGHAT, FQNNGV. The length of the CDR3 is 15 residues. The V and J ends lost 3 bases and 3 bases respectively, with 13 bases between them. As for the cDNA, it was generated by 5'RACE with 10-nucleotide random UMIs. Every sequencing run generated over 180 million TCR-beta sequences from 15-18 subjects. TCRdb independently ran MiXCR on the 5' RACE reads; one entry per CDR3 protein. The sample consists of roughly 30,000 distinct CDR3 sequences, approximately 20% of them appearing once.

The source is a middle-aged man with HTLV-1-associated myelopathy (HAM/TSP). The chain carries TRBV11-2 and TRBJ2-3; the D is unclear. The material sequenced was CD4+ T cells from blood. The CDR3 loop is CASSFSSVGTDTQYF. DNA for the CDR3: TGTGCCAGCAGCTTCTCATCGGTCGGGACAGATACGCAGTATTTT.